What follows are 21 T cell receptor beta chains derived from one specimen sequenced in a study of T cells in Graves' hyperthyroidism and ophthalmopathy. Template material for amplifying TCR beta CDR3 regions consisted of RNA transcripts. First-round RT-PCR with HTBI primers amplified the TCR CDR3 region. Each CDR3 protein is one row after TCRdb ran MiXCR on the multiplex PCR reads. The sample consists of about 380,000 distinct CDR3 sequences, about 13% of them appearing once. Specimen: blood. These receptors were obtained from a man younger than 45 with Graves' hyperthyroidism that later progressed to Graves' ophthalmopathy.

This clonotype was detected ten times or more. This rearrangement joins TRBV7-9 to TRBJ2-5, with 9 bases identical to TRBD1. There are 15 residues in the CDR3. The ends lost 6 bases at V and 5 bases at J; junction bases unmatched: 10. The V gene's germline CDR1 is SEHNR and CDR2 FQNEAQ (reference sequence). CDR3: CASSSSGQGMETQYF. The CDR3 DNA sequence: TGTGCCAGCAGTTCCTCGGGACAGGGTATGGAGACCCAGTACTTC.

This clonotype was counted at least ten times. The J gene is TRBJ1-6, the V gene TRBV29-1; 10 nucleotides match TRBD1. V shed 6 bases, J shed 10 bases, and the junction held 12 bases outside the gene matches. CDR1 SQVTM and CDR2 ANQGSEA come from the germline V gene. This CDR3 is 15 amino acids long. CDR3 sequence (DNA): TGCAGCGTCGCCGTGGGGACAGGGGAGGGATCACCCCTCCACTTT. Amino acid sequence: CSVAVGTGEGSPLHF.

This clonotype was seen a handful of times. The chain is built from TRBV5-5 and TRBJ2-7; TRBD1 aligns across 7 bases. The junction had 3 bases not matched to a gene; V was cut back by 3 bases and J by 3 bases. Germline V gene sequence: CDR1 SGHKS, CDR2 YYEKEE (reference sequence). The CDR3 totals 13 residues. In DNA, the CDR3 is TGTGCCAGCAGCTGGGACAGAAGCTACGAGCAGTACTTC. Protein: CASSWDRSYEQYF.

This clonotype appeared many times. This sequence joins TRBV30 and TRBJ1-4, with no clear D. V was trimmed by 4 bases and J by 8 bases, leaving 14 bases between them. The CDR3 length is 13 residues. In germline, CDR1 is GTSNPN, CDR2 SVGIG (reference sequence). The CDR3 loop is CAWKGGQAEKLFF. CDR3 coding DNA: TGTGCCTGGAAGGGCGGGCAGGCCGAAAAACTGTTTTTT. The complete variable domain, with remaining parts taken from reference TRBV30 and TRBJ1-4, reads SQTIHQWPATLVQPVGSPLSLECTVEGTSNPNLYWYRQAAGRGLQLLFYSVGIGQISSEVPQNLSASRPQDRQFILSSKKLLLSDSGFYLCAWKGGQAEKLFFGSGTQLSVL.

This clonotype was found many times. The CDR3 coding sequence is TGCAGTGCCCAGACCAGCTCCTACAATGAGCAGTTCTTC. Amino acids: CSAQTSSYNEQFF. The chain carries TRBV20-1 and TRBJ2-1; unclear D gene. This CDR3 has 13 residues. With 6 bases removed from V and 0 bases from J, the gap between germline ends came to 9 bases. In germline, CDR1 is DFQATT, CDR2 SNEGSKA (reference sequence).

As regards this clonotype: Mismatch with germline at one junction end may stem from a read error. The DNA for the CDR3 is TGTGCCAGCAGCATTGGGACAGCCCCTAATTCACCCCCCCACTTT. Translation gives CASSIGTAPNSPPHF. The chain couples TRBV9 to TRBJ1-6; 7 bases are a match to TRBD1. Germline lookup yields CDR1 SGDLS and CDR2 YYNGEE. The CDR3 covers 15 residues.

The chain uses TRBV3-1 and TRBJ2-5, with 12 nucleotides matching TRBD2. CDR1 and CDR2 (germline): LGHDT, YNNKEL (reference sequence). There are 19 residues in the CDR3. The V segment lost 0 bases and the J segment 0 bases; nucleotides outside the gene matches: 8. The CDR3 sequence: CASSQDRYLAGGYQETQYF. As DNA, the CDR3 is TGTGCCAGCAGCCAAGATCGGTACCTAGCGGGGGGGTACCAAGAGACCCAGTACTTC.

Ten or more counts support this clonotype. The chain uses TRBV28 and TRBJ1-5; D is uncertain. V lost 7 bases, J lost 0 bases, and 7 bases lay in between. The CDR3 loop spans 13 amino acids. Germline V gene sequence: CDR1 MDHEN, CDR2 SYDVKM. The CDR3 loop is CASKLNSNQPQHF. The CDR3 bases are TGTGCCAGCAAATTAAATAGCAATCAGCCCCAGCATTTT.

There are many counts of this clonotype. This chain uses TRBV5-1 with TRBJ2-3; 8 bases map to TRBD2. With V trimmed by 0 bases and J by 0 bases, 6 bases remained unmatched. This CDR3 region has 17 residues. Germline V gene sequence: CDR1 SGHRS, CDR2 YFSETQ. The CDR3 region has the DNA TGCGCCAGCAGCTTGGAGCGCGGGGGGTCTAGCACAGATACGCAGTATTTT. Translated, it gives CASSLERGGSSTDTQYF.

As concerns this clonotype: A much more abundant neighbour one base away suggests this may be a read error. DNA of the CDR3: TGTGCCAGCAGCCAAGTTTCAGGGACGGATCAGCCCCAGCATTTT. As protein: CASSQVSGTDQPQHF. The chain uses TRBV3-1 and TRBJ1-5; tentative D call: TRBD1 (5 bases). The V end was cut by 1 base, the J end by 5 bases, with 12 bases between. The CDR3 sequence is 15 residues long. The germline V gene encodes CDR1 LGHDT and CDR2 YNNKEL (reference sequence).

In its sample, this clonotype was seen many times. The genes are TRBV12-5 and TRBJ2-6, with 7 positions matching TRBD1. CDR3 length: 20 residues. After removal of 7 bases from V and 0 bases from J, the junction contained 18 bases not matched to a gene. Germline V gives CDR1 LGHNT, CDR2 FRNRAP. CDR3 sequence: CASALLRGTEEDSGANVLTF. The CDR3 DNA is TGTGCTAGTGCCCTACTAAGAGGGACAGAGGAGGACTCTGGGGCCAACGTCCTGACTTTC.

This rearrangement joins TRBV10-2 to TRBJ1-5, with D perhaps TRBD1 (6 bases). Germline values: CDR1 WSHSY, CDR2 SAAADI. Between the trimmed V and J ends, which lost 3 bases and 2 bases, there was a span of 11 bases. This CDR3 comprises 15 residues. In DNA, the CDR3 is TGCGCCAGCAGTGAATTGGGGGCGGGCAATCAGCCCCAGCATTTT. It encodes CASSELGAGNQPQHF.

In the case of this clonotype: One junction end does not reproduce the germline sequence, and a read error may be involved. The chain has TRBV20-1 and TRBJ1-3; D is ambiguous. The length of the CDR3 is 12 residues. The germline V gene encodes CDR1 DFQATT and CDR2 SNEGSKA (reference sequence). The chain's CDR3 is CSARHPGNTVYF. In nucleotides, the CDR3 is TGCAGTGCACGACACCCCGGAAACACCGTATATTTT.

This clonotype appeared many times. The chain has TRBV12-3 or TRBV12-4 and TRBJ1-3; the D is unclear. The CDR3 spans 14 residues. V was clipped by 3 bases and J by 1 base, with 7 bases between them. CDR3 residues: CASSFGRSGNTIYF. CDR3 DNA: TGTGCCAGCAGTTTCGGAAGGTCTGGAAACACCATATATTTT.

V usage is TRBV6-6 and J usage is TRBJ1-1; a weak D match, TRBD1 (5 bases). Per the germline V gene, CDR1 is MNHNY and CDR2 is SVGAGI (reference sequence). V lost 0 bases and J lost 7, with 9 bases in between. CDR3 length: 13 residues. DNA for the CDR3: TGTGCCAGCAGTTACTCGAGGGGTTATGAAGCTTTCTTT. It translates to CASSYSRGYEAFF.

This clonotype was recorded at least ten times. The CDR3 here is CASSAGEGYEQYF. The CDR3 nucleotides are TGTGCCAGCAGTGCAGGGGAGGGGTACGAGCAGTACTTC. The chain has TRBV28 and TRBJ2-7; tentative D call: TRBD2 (7 bases). There are 13 residues in the CDR3. CDR1 MDHEN and CDR2 SYDVKM come from the germline V gene. V gave up 5 bases and J gave up 4 bases, with 12 bases separating them.

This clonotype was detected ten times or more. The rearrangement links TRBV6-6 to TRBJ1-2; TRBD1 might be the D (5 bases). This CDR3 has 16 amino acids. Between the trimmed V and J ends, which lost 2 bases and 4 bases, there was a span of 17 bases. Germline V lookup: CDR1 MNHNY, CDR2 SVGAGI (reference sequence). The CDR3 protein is CASSYGETGTLYGYTF. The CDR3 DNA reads TGTGCCAGCAGTTACGGCGAAACCGGGACTCTCTATGGCTACACCTTC.

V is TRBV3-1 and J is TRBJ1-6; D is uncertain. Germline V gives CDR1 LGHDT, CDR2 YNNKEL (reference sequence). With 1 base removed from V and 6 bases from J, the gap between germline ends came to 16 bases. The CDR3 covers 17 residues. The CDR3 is CASSQGPPHGSNSPLHF. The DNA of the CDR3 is TGTGCCAGCAGCCAAGGGCCTCCCCACGGGAGTAATTCACCCCTCCACTTT.

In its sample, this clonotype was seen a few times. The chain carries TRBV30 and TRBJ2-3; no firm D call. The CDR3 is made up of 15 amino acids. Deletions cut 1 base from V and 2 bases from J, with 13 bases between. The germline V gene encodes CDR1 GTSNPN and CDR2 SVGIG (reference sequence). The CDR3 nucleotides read TGTGCCTGGAGTGGAAACTGGCAGGTCACAGATACGCAGTATTTT. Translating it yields CAWSGNWQVTDTQYF.

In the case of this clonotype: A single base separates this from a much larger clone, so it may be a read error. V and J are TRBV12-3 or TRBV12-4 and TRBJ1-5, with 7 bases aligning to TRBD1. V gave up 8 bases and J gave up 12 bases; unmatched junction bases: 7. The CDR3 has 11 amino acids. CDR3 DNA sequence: TGTGCCAGCGGCAATGGACAGGACCAGCATTTT. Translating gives CASGNGQDQHF.

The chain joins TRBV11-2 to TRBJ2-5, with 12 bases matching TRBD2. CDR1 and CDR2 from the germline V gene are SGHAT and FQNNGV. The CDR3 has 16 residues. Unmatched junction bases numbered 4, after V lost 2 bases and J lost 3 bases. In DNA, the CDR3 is TGTGCCAGCAGCTTAACTAGCGGGGGGCCAGAAGAGACCCAGTACTTC. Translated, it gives CASSLTSGGPEETQYF.